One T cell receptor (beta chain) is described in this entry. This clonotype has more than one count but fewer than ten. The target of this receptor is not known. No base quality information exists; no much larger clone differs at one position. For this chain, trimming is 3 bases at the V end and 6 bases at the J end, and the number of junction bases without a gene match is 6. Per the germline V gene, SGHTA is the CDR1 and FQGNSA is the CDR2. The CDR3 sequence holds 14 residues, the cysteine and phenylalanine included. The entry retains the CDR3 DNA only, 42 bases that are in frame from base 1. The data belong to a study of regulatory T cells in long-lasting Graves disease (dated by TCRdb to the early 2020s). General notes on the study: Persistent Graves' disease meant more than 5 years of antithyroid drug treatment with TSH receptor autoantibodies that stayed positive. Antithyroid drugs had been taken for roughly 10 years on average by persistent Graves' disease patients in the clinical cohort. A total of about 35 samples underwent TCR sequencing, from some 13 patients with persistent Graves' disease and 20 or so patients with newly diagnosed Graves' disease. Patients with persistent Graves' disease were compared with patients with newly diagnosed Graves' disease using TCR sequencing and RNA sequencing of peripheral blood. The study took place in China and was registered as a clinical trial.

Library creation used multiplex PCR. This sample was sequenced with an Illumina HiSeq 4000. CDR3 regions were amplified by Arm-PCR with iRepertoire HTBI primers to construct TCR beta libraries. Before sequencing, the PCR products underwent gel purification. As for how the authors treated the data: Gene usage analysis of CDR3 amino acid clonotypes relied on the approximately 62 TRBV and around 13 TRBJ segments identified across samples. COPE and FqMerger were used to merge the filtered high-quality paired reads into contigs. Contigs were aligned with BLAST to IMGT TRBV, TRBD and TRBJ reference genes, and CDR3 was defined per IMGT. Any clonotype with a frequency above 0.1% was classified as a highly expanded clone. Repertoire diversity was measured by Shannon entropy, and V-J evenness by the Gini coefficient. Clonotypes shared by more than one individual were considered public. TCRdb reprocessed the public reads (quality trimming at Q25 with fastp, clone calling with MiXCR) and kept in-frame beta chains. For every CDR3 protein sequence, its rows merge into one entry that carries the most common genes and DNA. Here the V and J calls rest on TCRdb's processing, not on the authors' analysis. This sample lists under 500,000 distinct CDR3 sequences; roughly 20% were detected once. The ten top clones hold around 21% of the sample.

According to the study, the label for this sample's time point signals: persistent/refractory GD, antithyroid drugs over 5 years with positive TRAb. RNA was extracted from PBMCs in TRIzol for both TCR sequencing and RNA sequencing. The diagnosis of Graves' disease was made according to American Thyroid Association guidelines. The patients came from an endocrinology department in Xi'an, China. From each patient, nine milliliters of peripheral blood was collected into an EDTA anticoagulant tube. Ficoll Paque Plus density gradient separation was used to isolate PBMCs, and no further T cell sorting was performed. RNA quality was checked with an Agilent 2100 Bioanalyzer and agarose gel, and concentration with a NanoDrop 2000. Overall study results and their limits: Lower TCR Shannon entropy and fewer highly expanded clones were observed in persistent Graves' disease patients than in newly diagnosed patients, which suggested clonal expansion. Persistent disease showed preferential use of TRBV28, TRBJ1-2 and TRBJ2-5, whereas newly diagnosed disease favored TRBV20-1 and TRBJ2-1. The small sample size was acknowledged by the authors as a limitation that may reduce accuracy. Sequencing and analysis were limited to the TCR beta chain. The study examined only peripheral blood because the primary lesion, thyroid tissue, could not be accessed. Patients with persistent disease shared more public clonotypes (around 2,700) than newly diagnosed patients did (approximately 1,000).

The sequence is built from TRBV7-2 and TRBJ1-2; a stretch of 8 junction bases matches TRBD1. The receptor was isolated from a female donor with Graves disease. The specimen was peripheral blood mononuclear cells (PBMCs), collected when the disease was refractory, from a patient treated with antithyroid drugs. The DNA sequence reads TGTGCCAGCAGCTTTGTAGGACAGGGCCATGGCTACACCTTC. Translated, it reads CASSFVGQGHGYTF.